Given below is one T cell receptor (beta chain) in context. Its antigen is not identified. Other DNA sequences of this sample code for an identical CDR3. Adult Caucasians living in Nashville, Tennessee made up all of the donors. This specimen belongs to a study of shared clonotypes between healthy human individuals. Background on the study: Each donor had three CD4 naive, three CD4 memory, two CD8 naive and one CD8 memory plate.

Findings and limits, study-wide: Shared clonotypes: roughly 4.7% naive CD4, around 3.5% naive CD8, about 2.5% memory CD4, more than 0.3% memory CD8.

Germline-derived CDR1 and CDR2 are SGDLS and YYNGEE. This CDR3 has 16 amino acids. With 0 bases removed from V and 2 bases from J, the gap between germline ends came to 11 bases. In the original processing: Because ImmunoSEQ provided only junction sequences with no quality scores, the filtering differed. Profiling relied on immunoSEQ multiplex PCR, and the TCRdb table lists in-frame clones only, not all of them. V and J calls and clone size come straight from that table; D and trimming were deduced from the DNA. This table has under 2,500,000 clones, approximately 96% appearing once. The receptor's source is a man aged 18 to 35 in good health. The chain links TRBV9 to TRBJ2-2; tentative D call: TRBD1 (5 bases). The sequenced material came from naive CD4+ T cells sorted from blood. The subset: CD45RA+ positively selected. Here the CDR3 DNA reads TGTGCCAGCAGCGTAGGGGCAGGGTTAAACACCGGGGAGCTGTTTTTT. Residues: CASSVGAGLNTGELFF.